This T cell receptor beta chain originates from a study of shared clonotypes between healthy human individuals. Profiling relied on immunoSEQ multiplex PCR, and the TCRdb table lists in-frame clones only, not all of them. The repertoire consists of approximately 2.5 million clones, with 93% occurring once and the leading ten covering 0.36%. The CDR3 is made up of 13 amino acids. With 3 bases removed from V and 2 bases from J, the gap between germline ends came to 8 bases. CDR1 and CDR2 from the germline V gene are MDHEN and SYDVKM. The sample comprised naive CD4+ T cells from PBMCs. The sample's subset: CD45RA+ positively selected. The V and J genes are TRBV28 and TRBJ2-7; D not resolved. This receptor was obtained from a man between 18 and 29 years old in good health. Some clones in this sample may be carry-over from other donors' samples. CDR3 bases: TGTGCCAGCAGTTTCAGCGCGGCCTACGAGCAGTACTTC. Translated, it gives CASSFSAAYEQYF.